This section outlines one TCR beta chain sequence together with its context. Repertoires were generated with immunoSEQ multiplex PCR, while TCRdb's copy carries only in-frame clones and drops some. The sample has approximately 70,000 clones, more than 70% seen once; the top ten hold 5.5% to 7%. These data come from a study of blood T cell repertoires in COVID-19. As for the study in general: The United States, Italy and Spain supplied acute and convalescent COVID-19 samples. PBMCs, B-cell-depleted T cells, or T cells provided the cDNA or gDNA that made up the material.

The sequencing sample was made of peripheral blood. The clonotype originates from a woman aged 60 to 75 with acute or convalescent COVID-19.

In DNA form, the CDR3 reads TGTGCCAGCAGCTTAATCCCAGGGGGCGGAGAGACCCAGTACTTC. This translates into CASSLIPGGGETQYF. V is TRBV7-3 and J is TRBJ2-5, with 8 bases identical to TRBD1. The CDR3 consists of 15 residues. V lost 1 base, J lost 4 bases, and 5 bases stayed unmatched. Per germline, CDR1 SGHTA and CDR2 FQGTGA.